What follows are 3 T cell receptor beta chains derived from one specimen sequenced in a study of T cell responses to AZD1222 COVID-19 vaccine. TCRdb's table, derived via immunoSEQ multiplex PCR, lists solely in-frame clones and lacks some. The table lists roughly 100,000 clones, roughly 84% of them singletons. The source was peripheral blood, collected on day 0 of AZD1222 vaccination. Source of these receptors: an adult in good health.

V and J are TRBV7-9 and TRBJ2-3, with D perhaps TRBD1 or TRBD2 (6 bases each). The CDR3 covers 15 residues. V lost 5 bases and J lost 1, with 13 bases in between. Germline V gene sequence: CDR1 SEHNR, CDR2 FQNEAQ (reference sequence). CDR3 nucleotide sequence: TGTGCCAGCAGCCCTCTAAGGGGGGGCACAGATACGCAGTATTTT. Encoded protein: CASSPLRGGTDTQYF.

This clone came up a few times. The chain combines TRBV6-6 with TRBJ2-7, with TRBD1 matching 7 bases. The CDR3 has 13 amino acids. J gave up 6 bases and V 4 bases, and 6 bases lay outside the gene matches. The V gene's germline CDR1 is MNHNY and CDR2 SVGAGI (reference sequence). This CDR3 is CASSLDRTGEQYF. In DNA, the CDR3 is TGTGCCAGCAGTTTGGACAGGACGGGCGAGCAGTACTTC.

In its sample, this clone was seen once. This chain uses TRBV7-9 with TRBJ1-6; D perhaps matches TRBD1 (5 bases). The CDR3 loop spans 17 amino acids. Germline V CDR1 and CDR2: SEHNR, FQNEAQ (reference sequence). V was cut by 5 bases and J by 3 bases, with 17 bases left in between. CDR3 residues: CASSPRDQGGYNSPLHF. The CDR3 coding sequence is TGTGCCAGCAGCCCTCGGGACCAAGGAGGCTATAATTCACCCCTCCACTTT. The variable domain in full, completed from reference TRBV7-9 and TRBJ1-6, reads DTGVSQNPRHKITKRGQNVTFRCDPISEHNRLYWYRQTLGQGPEFLTYFQNEAQLEKSRLLSDRFSAERPKGSFSTLEIQRTEQGDSAMYLCASSPRDQGGYNSPLHFGNGTRLTVT.